The 10 T cell receptor beta chains presented below share a single source sample, sequenced in a study of shared clonotypes between healthy human individuals. Cells designated naive CD8 were CD45RO-negative and were positively selected for CCR7, with terminally differentiated effector memory CD45RA+ cells excluded. The protocol was immunoSEQ multiplex PCR, while the TCRdb copy is restricted to in-frame clones and leaves out a portion. The sample holds roughly 550,000 clones, nearly 97% seen once. Sequenced material: naive CD8+ T cells sorted from blood. The receptors come from a woman aged 25 to 39 in good health.

The sample holds one count of this clone. The chain recombines TRBV2 with TRBJ2-1, with TRBD1 matching 8 bases. The ends lost 4 bases at V and 2 bases at J; junction bases unmatched: 4. The CDR3 runs 15 residues. Germline V gives CDR1 SNHLY, CDR2 FYNNEI. The DNA of the CDR3 is TGTGCCAGCAGTGGAGGACAGGGTACCTACAATGAGCAGTTCTTC. This codes for CASSGGQGTYNEQFF.

The chain carries TRBV5-4 and TRBJ1-3, with D hard to call. This CDR3 is 14 amino acids long. Trimming removed 2 bases at V and 3 bases at J, with 9 bases between. Germline CDR1 SGHNT, CDR2 YYREEE (reference sequence). Written as DNA, the CDR3 is TGTGCCAGCAGCTTTGACTCTTATGGAAACACCATATATTTT. It translates to CASSFDSYGNTIYF. Drawing the rest from reference TRBV5-4 and TRBJ1-3, the complete variable domain is ETGVTQSPTHLIKTRGQQVTLRCSSQSGHNTVSWYQQALGQGPQFIFQYYREEENGRGNFPPRFSGLQFPNYSSELNVNALELDDSALYLCASSFDSYGNTIYFGEGSWLTVV.

The chain employs TRBV13 and TRBJ2-3; 11 nucleotides agree with TRBD1. CDR3 length: 16 residues. The V gene end was trimmed by 5 bases and the J gene end by 4 bases; junction bases not matched to a gene: 8. The germline V gene encodes CDR1 PRHDT and CDR2 FYEKMQ (reference sequence). In nucleotides, the CDR3 is TGTGCCAGCAGCCCCCAGGACAGGGGGCGGTCAGATACGCAGTATTTT. Protein sequence: CASSPQDRGRSDTQYF. The full variable domain, completed using reference TRBV13 and TRBJ2-3, is AAGVIQSPRHLIKEKRETATLKCYPIPRHDTVYWYQQGPGQDPQFLISFYEKMQSDKGSIPDRFSAQQFSDYHSELNMSSLELGDSALYFCASSPQDRGRSDTQYFGPGTRLTVL.

This rearrangement joins TRBV29-1 to TRBJ2-7; the D gene is possibly TRBD1 (6 bases). Deletions cut 2 bases from V and 5 bases from J, with 10 bases between. Germline CDR1 and CDR2: SQVTM and ANQGSEA. CDR3 length: 12 amino acids. The CDR3 coding sequence is TGCAGCGTTGAAACAGGGTGGCACGAGCAGTACTTC. The encoded protein is CSVETGWHEQYF.

V and J are TRBV2 and TRBJ1-5; a weak D match, TRBD1 (6 bases). Germline V gives CDR1 SNHLY, CDR2 FYNNEI. Trimming shortened V by 3 bases and J by 1 base, and 10 bases separated the two germline ends. This CDR3 is 15 amino acids long. This chain's CDR3 is CASSEWRGSNQPQHF. CDR3 coding DNA: TGTGCCAGCAGTGAGTGGAGGGGGAGCAATCAGCCCCAGCATTTT.

This chain connects TRBV2 to TRBJ2-7, with 10 bases matching TRBD2. The CDR3 has 14 amino acids. Germline-derived CDR1 and CDR2 are SNHLY and FYNNEI. With V trimmed by 5 bases and J by 12 bases, 13 bases remained unmatched. CDR3 loop: CASSSGTSALQSYF. Here the CDR3 DNA reads TGTGCCAGCAGTTCCGGGACTAGCGCCCTTCAATCGTACTTC.

CDR3 protein: CASSLTGETNYGYTF. Here the CDR3 DNA reads TGCGCCAGCAGCCTGACGGGGGAAACCAACTATGGCTACACCTTC. The chain carries TRBV5-1 and TRBJ1-2, with D maybe TRBD1 (5 bases). The CDR3 extends over 15 amino acids. CDR1 is SGHRS and CDR2 is YFSETQ in the germline V gene. V was shortened by 4 bases and J by 2 bases, with 15 bases between the two germline ends.

The J gene is TRBJ2-7, the V gene TRBV27; 7 bases line up with TRBD1. Germline V CDR1 and CDR2: MNHEY, SMNVEV (reference sequence). The CDR3 has 15 residues. V trimming: 5 bases; J trimming: 0 bases; junction bases outside the gene matches: 7. Written as DNA, the CDR3 is TGTGCCAGCAGTCCCGAATGGGACAGCTCCTACGAGCAGTACTTC. As protein: CASSPEWDSSYEQYF.

The chain recombines TRBV5-1 with TRBJ1-1; the match to TRBD1 covers 8 bases. The CDR3 contains 13 residues. V lost 9 bases to trimming and J lost 11 bases; unmatched junction nucleotides: 15. Germline CDR1 and CDR2: SGHRS and YFSETQ. CDR3 amino acids: CAIKDRVASWAFF. The CDR3 nucleotides read TGCGCCATCAAGGACAGGGTAGCGAGTTGGGCTTTCTTT.

The chain couples TRBV6-8 to TRBJ1-4; 7 positions match TRBD1. This CDR3 region has 15 residues. V shed 2 bases, J shed 5 bases, and the junction held 5 bases outside the gene matches. CDR1 is MNHGY, CDR2 SAAAGT, per germline. CDR3 nucleotides: TGTGCCAGCAGTTACATGGGGACAGTGAATGAAAAACTGTTTTTT. This sequence encodes CASSYMGTVNEKLFF.